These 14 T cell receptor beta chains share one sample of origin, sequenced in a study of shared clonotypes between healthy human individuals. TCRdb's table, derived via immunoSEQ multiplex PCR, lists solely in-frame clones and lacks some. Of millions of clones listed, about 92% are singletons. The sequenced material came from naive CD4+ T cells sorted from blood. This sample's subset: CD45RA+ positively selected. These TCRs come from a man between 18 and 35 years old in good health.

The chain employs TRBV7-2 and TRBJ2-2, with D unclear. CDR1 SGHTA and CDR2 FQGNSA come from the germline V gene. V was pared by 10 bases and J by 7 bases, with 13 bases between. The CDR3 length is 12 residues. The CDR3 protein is CATSRLGGELFF. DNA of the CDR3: TGTGCCACCTCGAGACTGGGCGGGGAGCTGTTTTTT.

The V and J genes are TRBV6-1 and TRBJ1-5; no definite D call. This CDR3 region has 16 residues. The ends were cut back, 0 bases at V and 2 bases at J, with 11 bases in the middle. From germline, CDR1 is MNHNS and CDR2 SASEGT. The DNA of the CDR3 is TGTGCCAGCAGTGAAGCGCCTAGCAGCGGCAATCAGCCCCAGCATTTT. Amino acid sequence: CASSEAPSSGNQPQHF.

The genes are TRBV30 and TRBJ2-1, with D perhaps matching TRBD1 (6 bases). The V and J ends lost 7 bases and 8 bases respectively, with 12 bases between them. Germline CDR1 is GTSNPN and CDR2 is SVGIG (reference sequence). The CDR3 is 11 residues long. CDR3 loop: CALTRGYEQFF. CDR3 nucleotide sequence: TGTGCCTTAACCAGGGGTTATGAGCAGTTCTTC.

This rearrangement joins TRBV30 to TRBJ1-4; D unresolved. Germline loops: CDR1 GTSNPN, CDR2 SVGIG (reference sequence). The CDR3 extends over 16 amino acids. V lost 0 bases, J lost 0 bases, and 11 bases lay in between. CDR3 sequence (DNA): TGTGCCTGGAGTGTAGGTTTCGGTTCAACTAATGAAAAACTGTTTTTT. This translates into CAWSVGFGSTNEKLFF.

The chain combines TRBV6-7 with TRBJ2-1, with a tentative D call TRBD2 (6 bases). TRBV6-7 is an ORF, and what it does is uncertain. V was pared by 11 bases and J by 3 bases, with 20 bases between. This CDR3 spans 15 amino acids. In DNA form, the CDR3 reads TGTGCCCGCCCACCCCCTACGGGAGACTACAATGAGCAGTTCTTC. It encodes CARPPPTGDYNEQFF.

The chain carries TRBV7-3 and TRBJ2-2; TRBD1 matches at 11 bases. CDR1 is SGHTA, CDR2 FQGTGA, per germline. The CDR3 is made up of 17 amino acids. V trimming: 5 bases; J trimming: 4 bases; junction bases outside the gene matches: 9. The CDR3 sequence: CASSIIGGQGVTGELFF. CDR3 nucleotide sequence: TGTGCCAGCAGCATAATAGGGGGACAGGGGGTCACCGGGGAGCTGTTTTTT.

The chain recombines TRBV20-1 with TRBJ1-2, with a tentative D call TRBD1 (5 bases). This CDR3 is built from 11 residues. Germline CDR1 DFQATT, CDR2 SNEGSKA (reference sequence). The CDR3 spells CREGSGDGYTF. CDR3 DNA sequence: TGCAGGGAGGGGTCCGGTGACGGCTACACCTTC.

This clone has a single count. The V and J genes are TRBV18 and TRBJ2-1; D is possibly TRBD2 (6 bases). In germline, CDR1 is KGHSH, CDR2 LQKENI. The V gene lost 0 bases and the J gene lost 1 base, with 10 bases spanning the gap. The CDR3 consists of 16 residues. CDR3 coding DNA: TGTGCCAGCTCACCACCGATCGGGGGTTCCTACAATGAGCAGTTCTTC. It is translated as CASSPPIGGSYNEQFF. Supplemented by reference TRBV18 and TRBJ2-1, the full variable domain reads NAGVMQNPRHLVRRRGQEARLRCSPMKGHSHVYWYRQLPEEGLKFMVYLQKENIIDESGMPKERFSAEFPKEGPSILRIQQVVRGDSAAYFCASSPPIGGSYNEQFFGPGTRLTVL.

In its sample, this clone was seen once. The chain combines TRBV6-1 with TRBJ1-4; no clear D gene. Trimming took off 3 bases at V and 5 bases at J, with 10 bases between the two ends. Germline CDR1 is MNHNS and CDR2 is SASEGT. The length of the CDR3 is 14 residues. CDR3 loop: CASSDRPINEKLFF. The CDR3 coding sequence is TGTGCCAGCAGTGACCGACCCATCAATGAAAAACTGTTTTTT.

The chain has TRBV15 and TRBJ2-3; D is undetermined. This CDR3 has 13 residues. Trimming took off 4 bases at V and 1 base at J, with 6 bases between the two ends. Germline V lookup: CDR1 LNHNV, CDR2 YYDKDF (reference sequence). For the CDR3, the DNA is TGTGCCACCAGCAAACAAGGCACAGATACGCAGTATTTT. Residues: CATSKQGTDTQYF.

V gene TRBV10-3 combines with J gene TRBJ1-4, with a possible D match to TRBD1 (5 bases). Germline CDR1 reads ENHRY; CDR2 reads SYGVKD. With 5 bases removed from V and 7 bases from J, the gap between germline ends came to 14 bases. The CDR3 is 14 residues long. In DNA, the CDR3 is TGTGCCATCAGTAATCTCCCGGGACTTGAAAAACTGTTTTTT. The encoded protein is CAISNLPGLEKLFF.

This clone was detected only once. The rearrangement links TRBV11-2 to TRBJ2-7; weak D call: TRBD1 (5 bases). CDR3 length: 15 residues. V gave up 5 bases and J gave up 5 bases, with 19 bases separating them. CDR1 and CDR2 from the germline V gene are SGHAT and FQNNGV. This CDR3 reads CASSPAQGNPHEQYF. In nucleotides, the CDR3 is TGTGCCAGCAGCCCCGCTCAGGGCAACCCCCACGAGCAGTACTTC.

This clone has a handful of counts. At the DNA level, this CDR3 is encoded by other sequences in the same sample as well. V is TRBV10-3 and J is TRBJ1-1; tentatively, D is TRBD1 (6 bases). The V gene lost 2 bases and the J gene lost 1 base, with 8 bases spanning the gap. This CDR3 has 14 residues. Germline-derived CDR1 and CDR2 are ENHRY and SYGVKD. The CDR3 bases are TGTGCCATCAGTGAGGGGGGGCCGAACACTGAAGCTTTCTTT. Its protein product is CAISEGGPNTEAFF.

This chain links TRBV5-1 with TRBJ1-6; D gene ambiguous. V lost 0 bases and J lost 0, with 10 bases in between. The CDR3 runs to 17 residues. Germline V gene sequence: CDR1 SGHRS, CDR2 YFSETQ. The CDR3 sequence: CASSLGTLSSYNSPLHF. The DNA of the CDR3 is TGCGCCAGCAGCTTGGGGACGCTTAGCTCCTATAATTCACCCCTCCACTTT.